This paragraph covers one T cell receptor (beta chain) sequence. The antigen is not known. This specimen belongs to a study of shared clonotypes between healthy human individuals. Across the whole study: Three plates were used per donor for CD4 naive, three for CD4 memory, two for CD8 naive and one for CD8 memory. Study-wide points: Non-shared clonotypes showed lower generation probabilities than clonotypes common to all four donors. Blood was the sole source, and tissue repertoires probably differ.

V shed 7 bases and J shed 3 bases, with 15 bases lying between them. Germline assignment: CDR1 LNHDA and CDR2 SQIVND (reference sequence). The CDR3 sequence is 14 residues long. The repertoire was sequenced with immunoSEQ multiplex PCR; TCRdb's copy has only in-frame clones and lacks some. The table includes roughly 2,300,000 clones, around 92% detected once. This sequence was found in a man between 18 and 29 years old in good health. Some clones in this sample may be carry-over from other donors' samples. The V gene is TRBV19, the J gene TRBJ1-1; maybe TRBD1 (6 bases). The source material was naive CD4+ T cells from PBMCs. Indicated subset: CD45RA+ positively selected. The CDR3 loop is CASNRRDTDTEAFF. CDR3 nucleotide sequence: TGTGCCAGTAATCGCCGGGACACCGACACTGAAGCTTTCTTT. Looking up the rest from reference TRBV19 and TRBJ1-1 gives the full variable domain: DGGITQSPKYLFRKEGQNVTLSCEQNLNHDAMYWYRQDPGQGLRLIYYSQIVNDFQKGDIAEGYSVSREKKESFPLTVTSAQKNPTAFYLCASNRRDTDTEAFFGQGTRLTVV.